Each of the 16 T cell receptor beta chains below was sequenced from the same sample in a study of blood T cell repertoires in COVID-19 (TCRdb year 2020). Libraries were made using the immunoSEQ multiplex PCR assay. TCRdb took over this immuneACCESS table, retaining in-frame rearrangements with V and J assigned. Such tables are incomplete; in checked studies, under half of the missing clones stem from an unresolved V gene, and the remainder is unexplained. A total of 190,000 or so clones appear in this sample, roughly four fifths of them only once. Around 6.9% of the sample lies in the top ten. Sequencing was done on a sample of peripheral blood. The receptors derive from a human donor with acute or convalescent COVID-19. The donor label of this sample is uncertain.

This chain uses TRBV11-2 with TRBJ2-2, with D possibly being TRBD2 (5 bases). V lost 11 bases to trimming and J lost 7 bases, with 17 bases between them. The CDR3 runs to 13 residues. In germline, CDR1 is SGHAT, CDR2 FQNNGV. The CDR3 loop is CAVRAHRDGELFF. Written as DNA, the CDR3 is TGTGCCGTTAGGGCCCATCGGGACGGGGAGCTGTTTTTT.

The CDR3 nucleotides are TGTGCCAGCAGCCAATGGGGCAGAACTAATGAAAAACTGTTTTTT. It yields the protein CASSQWGRTNEKLFF. This chain links TRBV3-1 (or the pseudogene TRBV3-2) with TRBJ1-4, with D possibly being TRBD1 (5 bases). This CDR3 region has 15 residues. The V gene's germline CDR1 is LGHDT and CDR2 YNNKEL (reference sequence). The V gene lost 2 bases and the J gene lost 1 base, with 8 bases spanning the gap.

The rearrangement joins TRBV18 to TRBJ1-1; 7 bases are shared with TRBD1. In germline, CDR1 is KGHSH, CDR2 LQKENI. Losses at the gene ends were 4 bases for V and 7 bases for J; bases not matched to a gene: 3. This CDR3 contains 12 residues. The CDR3 region has the DNA TGTGCCAGCTCACAGGGACAGCGTGAAGCTTTCTTT. Residues: CASSQGQREAFF.

This chain joins TRBV9 and TRBJ1-1; D may be TRBD1 (6 bases). V was clipped by 2 bases and J by 5 bases, with 19 bases between them. This CDR3 spans 16 amino acids. Germline CDR1 is SGDLS and CDR2 is YYNGEE. CDR3 DNA: TGTGCCAGCAGCGTGGGACAAGGGGGAGTAGGTACTGAAGCTTTCTTT. Translated: CASSVGQGGVGTEAFF.

This clone was seen only a few times. The CDR3 bases are TGTGCCAGCAGCTTAGCGAGAATCTCCTACAATGAGCAGTTCTTC. It yields the protein CASSLARISYNEQFF. This rearrangement joins TRBV11-2 to TRBJ2-1; D unclear. Trimming removed 1 base from V and 0 bases from J, with 7 bases in between. Germline V lookup: CDR1 SGHAT, CDR2 FQNNGV. The CDR3 loop spans 15 amino acids.

V gene TRBV27 combines with J gene TRBJ2-1, with 7 bases matching TRBD2. The V gene's germline CDR1 is MNHEY and CDR2 SMNVEV (reference sequence). J gave up 4 bases and V 3 bases, and 9 bases lay outside the gene matches. The length of the CDR3 is 16 residues. The CDR3, as DNA: TGTGCCAGCAGTTTGTCGGGGAGGGCCCCTTACAATGAGCAGTTCTTC. It codes for CASSLSGRAPYNEQFF.

This rearrangement joins TRBV28 to TRBJ2-1; 9 nucleotides match TRBD2. Germline loops: CDR1 MDHEN, CDR2 SYDVKM. This CDR3 has 14 amino acids. The ends lost 4 bases at V and 8 bases at J; junction bases unmatched: 6. The CDR3 DNA reads TGTGCCAGCAGTTCTAGCGGGAAATTGTATGAGCAGTTCTTC. It codes for CASSSSGKLYEQFF.

The chain couples TRBV7-2 to TRBJ2-5; 11 bases map to TRBD2. Germline assignment: CDR1 SGHTA and CDR2 FQGNSA. The CDR3 extends over 17 amino acids. Losses at the gene ends were 5 bases for V and 1 base for J; bases not matched to a gene: 9. The CDR3 loop reads CASSRPGLAARQETQYF. The CDR3 DNA is TGTGCCAGCAGCCGCCCGGGACTAGCGGCACGCCAAGAGACCCAGTACTTC.

This clone was detected only a few times. The rearrangement joins TRBV28 to TRBJ2-7, with 7 bases lining up with TRBD2. The CDR3 runs to 16 residues. Per germline, CDR1 MDHEN and CDR2 SYDVKM. The V gene end was trimmed by 4 bases and the J gene end by 2 bases; junction bases not matched to a gene: 11. In nucleotides, the CDR3 is TGTGCCAGCAGTTCTTTCTCGATAGGGAGGGCCTACGAGCAGTACTTC. It translates to CASSSFSIGRAYEQYF.

The rearrangement joins TRBV6-5 to TRBJ1-2; 8 positions agree with TRBD1. After removal of 6 bases from V and 4 bases from J, the junction contained 7 bases not matched to a gene. Germline V CDR1 and CDR2: MNHEY, SVGAGI. The CDR3 extends over 14 amino acids. In DNA form, the CDR3 reads TGTGCCAGCAGACACGGACAGGGCCCCTATGGCTACACCTTC. Translation gives CASRHGQGPYGYTF.

This clone came up once. The chain couples TRBV12-5 to TRBJ2-3, with 11 bases that match TRBD2. The junction had 2 bases not matched to a gene; V was cut back by 5 bases and J by 4 bases. Germline V gives CDR1 LGHNT, CDR2 FRNRAP. The CDR3 covers 14 residues. CDR3 protein: CASGRLAGSDTQYF. DNA for the CDR3: TGTGCTAGTGGTCGACTAGCGGGATCAGATACGCAGTATTTT.

The chain is built from TRBV5-1 and TRBJ2-3; a possible D gene is TRBD2 (6 bases). Germline CDR1 reads SGHRS; CDR2 reads YFSETQ. This CDR3 has 14 amino acids. The V end lost 2 bases, the J end lost 5 bases, and 12 bases lay between the germline ends. CDR3 protein: CASSLGGDGDTQYF. CDR3 coding DNA: TGCGCCAGCAGCTTAGGAGGGGACGGAGATACGCAGTATTTT.

The gene calls are TRBV5-4 and TRBJ1-6; weak D call: TRBD1 (5 bases). Per the germline V gene, CDR1 is SGHNT and CDR2 is YYREEE (reference sequence). The V gene lost 4 bases and the J gene lost 3 bases, with 8 bases spanning the gap. The CDR3 contains 14 residues. Here the CDR3 reads CASSVDSYNSPLHF. The CDR3 nucleotides read TGTGCCAGCAGCGTTGACAGCTATAATTCACCCCTCCACTTT.

The chain links TRBV12-3 or TRBV12-4 to TRBJ1-2; D ambiguous. Between the trimmed V and J ends, which lost 5 bases and 8 bases, there was a span of 15 bases. The CDR3 totals 13 residues. DNA for the CDR3: TGTGCCAGCAGTCCGTCCCGGCGGTGGGGCTACACCTTC. Translating it yields CASSPSRRWGYTF.

The rearrangement uses TRBV6-5 and TRBJ2-2; 7 bases agree with TRBD2. Germline assignment: CDR1 MNHEY and CDR2 SVGAGI. Germline trimming cut 2 bases from V and 3 bases from J; bases unmatched to any gene: 3. This CDR3 spans 15 amino acids. The CDR3 sequence: CASSYAGLYTGELFF. The CDR3 DNA follows: TGTGCCAGCAGTTACGCGGGACTATACACCGGGGAGCTGTTTTTT.

The chain couples TRBV7-8 to TRBJ1-6; 7 nucleotides line up with TRBD1. Per the germline V gene, CDR1 is SGHVS and CDR2 is FQNEAQ. The trim removed 5 bases at V and 4 bases at J, leaving 8 bases unmatched. This CDR3 is 16 amino acids long. Here the CDR3 DNA reads TGTGCCAGCAGCACAGAGACAGGGAGTTATAATTCACCCCTCCACTTT. Translation gives CASSTETGSYNSPLHF.